This T cell receptor beta chain was profiled in a study of relationships among human T cell subsets. As concerns this clonotype: Its antigen is unknown.

Study outcomes and limitations: Regulatory and Th2 subsets had few clones over 100 reads, unlike CD8+ cytotoxic cells. A CD4+CD8+ double-positive population could not be excluded by bead sorting. Th1, Th2 and regulatory T cells shared many CDR3 sequences. V, D, J usage, CDR3 length and N-additions were similar across seven subsets.

Memory T cells were selected with anti-CD45RO beads from the CD45RA-negative fraction. From mRNA, alpha and beta CDR3 regions were amplified using semiquantitative ARM-PCR. ARM-PCR used tagged nested gene-specific primers, then communal superprimers for exponential amplification. TCRdb fed the multiplex PCR reads into MiXCR, producing one record per CDR3 protein. Of about 8,900 distinct CDR3 sequences listed, about 54% are singletons. The CDR3 is 14 residues long. Germline CDR1 and CDR2: SQVTM and ANQGSEA. The germline V and J ends were trimmed by 4 bases and 0 bases, with 11 bases remaining between them.

The gene calls are TRBV29-1 and TRBJ2-3, with no clear D. The sequence derives from a man between 40 and 49 years old in good health. The sequenced sample was memory T cells sorted from blood. The CDR3 nucleotides read TGCAGCGTTGGGGCTAGAACTAGCACAGATACGCAGTATTTT. Encoded protein: CSVGARTSTDTQYF.